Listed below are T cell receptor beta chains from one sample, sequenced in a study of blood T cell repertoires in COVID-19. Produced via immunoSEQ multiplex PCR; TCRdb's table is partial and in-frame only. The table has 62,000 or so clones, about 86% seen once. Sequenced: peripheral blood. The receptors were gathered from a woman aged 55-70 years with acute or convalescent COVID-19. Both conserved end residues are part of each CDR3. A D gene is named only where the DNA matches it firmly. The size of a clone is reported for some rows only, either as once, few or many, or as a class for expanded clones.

CDR3nt: TGTGCCACCAGCGTAACTGGGGGGTCAAGGGAGACCCAGTACTTC
CDR3aa: CATSVTGGSRETQYF
j_gene: TRBJ2-5
abundance: .
d_gene: .
v_gene: TRBV15

CDR3nt: TGTGCCAGCAGCTTAGCGGGGAGTAATTCGCCCCTCCACTTT
CDR3aa: CASSLAGSNSPLHF
j_gene: TRBJ1-6
abundance: few
d_gene: .
v_gene: TRBV7-2

CDR3nt: TGTGCCAGCTCATCCCCGGGACTAGCGGCGAGGAATGAGCAGTTCTTC
CDR3aa: CASSSPGLAARNEQFF
j_gene: TRBJ2-1
abundance: .
d_gene: TRBD2
v_gene: TRBV18

CDR3nt: TGTGCCAGCAGCTTAGGGGGCCCGGGTGGCTACACCTTC
CDR3aa: CASSLGGPGGYTF
j_gene: TRBJ1-2
abundance: .
d_gene: .
v_gene: TRBV7-9

CDR3nt: TGTGCCAGCAGCTTACGGGACAGGGCAAATTCACCCCTCCACTTT
CDR3aa: CASSLRDRANSPLHF
j_gene: TRBJ1-6
abundance: .
d_gene: TRBD1
v_gene: TRBV7-2

CDR3nt: TGTGCCAGCAGCTTTGTCAGGATCCATGGCTACACCTTC
CDR3aa: CASSFVRIHGYTF
j_gene: TRBJ1-2
abundance: .
d_gene: .
v_gene: TRBV7-9

CDR3nt: TGTGCCAGCAGGCTACTAGCGGGGGGCACGCGGAACACCGGGGAGCTGTTTTTT
CDR3aa: CASRLLAGGTRNTGELFF
j_gene: TRBJ2-2
abundance: .
d_gene: TRBD2
v_gene: TRBV5-6

CDR3nt: TGTGCCACCAGCATGACGGGGGGAAGCACAGATACGCAGTATTTT
CDR3aa: CATSMTGGSTDTQYF
j_gene: TRBJ2-3
abundance: once
d_gene: TRBD2
v_gene: TRBV15

CDR3nt: TGCGCCAGCAGCTCACAACTGACAGGGCCATCTGGGGCCAACGTCCTGACTTTC
CDR3aa: CASSSQLTGPSGANVLTF
j_gene: TRBJ2-6
abundance: .
d_gene: TRBD1
v_gene: TRBV5-1

CDR3nt: TGTGCCAGCAGGCCCGCGGGGGCCTACGAGCAGTACTTC
CDR3aa: CASRPAGAYEQYF
j_gene: TRBJ2-7
abundance: .
d_gene: TRBD2
v_gene: TRBV27

CDR3nt: TGTGCCAGCAGCAAGGGACAGCCTCTTACTGAAGCTTTCTTT
CDR3aa: CASSKGQPLTEAFF
j_gene: TRBJ1-1
abundance: .
d_gene: TRBD1
v_gene: TRBV7-2

CDR3nt: TGTGCCAGCAGCTTGAGGCGTACTAGTTCCTACAATGAGCAGTTCTTC
CDR3aa: CASSLRRTSSYNEQFF
j_gene: TRBJ2-1
abundance: .
d_gene: .
v_gene: TRBV5-8

CDR3nt: TGTGCCAGCATGCTGACAGGGGGCTTTGACACCGGGGAGCTGTTTTTT
CDR3aa: CASMLTGGFDTGELFF
j_gene: TRBJ2-2
abundance: .
d_gene: TRBD1
v_gene: TRBV28

CDR3nt: TGTGCCTGGAGTGTAGACAGTAGCAATCAGCCCCAGCATTTT
CDR3aa: CAWSVDSSNQPQHF
j_gene: TRBJ1-5
abundance: .
d_gene: .
v_gene: TRBV30

CDR3nt: TGCGCCAGCAGCCCCGGGACAGGGGAGGTAGAAGCTTTCTTT
CDR3aa: CASSPGTGEVEAFF
j_gene: TRBJ1-1
abundance: .
d_gene: TRBD1
v_gene: TRBV5-1

CDR3nt: TGTGCCAGCAGCTTGGGCAGGGACAGTGAAGCTTTCTTT
CDR3aa: CASSLGRDSEAFF
j_gene: TRBJ1-1
abundance: .
d_gene: TRBD1
v_gene: TRBV5-6

CDR3nt: TGTGCCAGCAGCTTTGGGCGAGCGGGGAAGTTATACGAGCAGTACTTC
CDR3aa: CASSFGRAGKLYEQYF
j_gene: TRBJ2-7
abundance: .
d_gene: TRBD2
v_gene: TRBV7-6

CDR3nt: TGTGCCAGCAAGCTGGACAGGGGGCCTGGAAACACCATATATTTT
CDR3aa: CASKLDRGPGNTIYF
j_gene: TRBJ1-3
abundance: .
d_gene: TRBD1
v_gene: TRBV2

CDR3nt: TGTGCCAGCAGCGGAGGTCCCATGAACACTGAAGCTTTCTTT
CDR3aa: CASSGGPMNTEAFF
j_gene: TRBJ1-1
abundance: .
d_gene: .
v_gene: TRBV7-9

CDR3nt: TGTGCCAGCAGCTTAGTTACGGGACAGAACACTGAAGCTTTCTTT
CDR3aa: CASSLVTGQNTEAFF
j_gene: TRBJ1-1
abundance: once
d_gene: .
v_gene: TRBV11-2

CDR3nt: TGTGCCAGCAGCGGGACAGGGGACACCTACAATGAGCAGTTCTTC
CDR3aa: CASSGTGDTYNEQFF
j_gene: TRBJ2-1
abundance: .
d_gene: TRBD1
v_gene: TRBV9

CDR3nt: TGTGCCAGCAGTTCCCCGGACCTACCCCGGGGGGAGACCCAGTACTTC
CDR3aa: CASSSPDLPRGETQYF
j_gene: TRBJ2-5
abundance: .
d_gene: .
v_gene: TRBV28

CDR3nt: TGTGCCAGTAGTAGTCGGACAGGTTCGGCCGGGGAGCTGTTTTTT
CDR3aa: CASSSRTGSAGELFF
j_gene: TRBJ2-2
abundance: .
d_gene: TRBD1
v_gene: TRBV19

CDR3nt: TGTGCCAGCACCCAGGAGGGGACAGGCACCAGCAATTCACCCCTCCACTTT
CDR3aa: CASTQEGTGTSNSPLHF
j_gene: TRBJ1-6
abundance: .
d_gene: TRBD1
v_gene: TRBV2

CDR3nt: TGTGCCAGCAGCGTAGCGGGAGGGAAGGAGAAGACCCAGTACTTC
CDR3aa: CASSVAGGKEKTQYF
j_gene: TRBJ2-5
abundance: .
d_gene: TRBD2
v_gene: TRBV9

CDR3nt: TGTGCCAGCAGCGTAGCGCACTCTTCTTCACTAGAGCAGTTCTTC
CDR3aa: CASSVAHSSSLEQFF
j_gene: TRBJ2-1
abundance: .
d_gene: .
v_gene: TRBV9

CDR3nt: TGTGCCAGCAGCTTGGAAGACAGAAGGTTTAGCAATCAGCCCCAGCATTTT
CDR3aa: CASSLEDRRFSNQPQHF
j_gene: TRBJ1-5
abundance: .
d_gene: .
v_gene: TRBV5-5

CDR3nt: TGTGCCAGCAGCCAAGTTGTTCACTACGAGCAGTACTTC
CDR3aa: CASSQVVHYEQYF
j_gene: TRBJ2-7
abundance: .
d_gene: .
v_gene: TRBV3-1/TRBV3-2

CDR3nt: TGTGCCAGCAGCCGAGAGGGGGGGAGCTCCTATAATTCACCCCTCCACTTT
CDR3aa: CASSREGGSSYNSPLHF
j_gene: TRBJ1-6
abundance: .
d_gene: .
v_gene: TRBV4-2

CDR3nt: TGTGCCAGAAGCTTGACCCCGGGACAGGGTTACAATGAGCAGTTCTTC
CDR3aa: CARSLTPGQGYNEQFF
j_gene: TRBJ2-1
abundance: .
d_gene: TRBD1
v_gene: TRBV5-3

CDR3nt: TGTGCCATCAGTGGGACAGGGAGGGACACTGAAGCTTTCTTT
CDR3aa: CAISGTGRDTEAFF
j_gene: TRBJ1-1
abundance: .
d_gene: TRBD1
v_gene: TRBV10-3

CDR3nt: TGTGCCAGCGCCGGCGGGGGGAGATCCTACAATGAGCAGTTCTTC
CDR3aa: CASAGGGRSYNEQFF
j_gene: TRBJ2-1
abundance: .
d_gene: TRBD2
v_gene: TRBV5-6

CDR3nt: TGTGCCAGCAGTTTCGGCCTAGCAGATGAGCAGTTCTTC
CDR3aa: CASSFGLADEQFF
j_gene: TRBJ2-1
abundance: few
d_gene: .
v_gene: TRBV12-3/TRBV12-4

CDR3nt: TGCGCCAGCAGCCAAGCCTCTTTGGACAGGGCGGTGGGGTTGAACACTGAAGCTTTCTTT
CDR3aa: CASSQASLDRAVGLNTEAFF
j_gene: TRBJ1-1
abundance: .
d_gene: TRBD1
v_gene: TRBV4-1

CDR3nt: TGTGCCAGCAGCCGGACTAGCGGGGGGGCCTCTTCTCCCTTGGAGCAGTTCTTC
CDR3aa: CASSRTSGGASSPLEQFF
j_gene: TRBJ2-1
abundance: .
d_gene: TRBD2
v_gene: TRBV9

CDR3nt: TGTGCCGTTCGAGGGGGTGGAGGCAATCAGCCCCAGCATTTT
CDR3aa: CAVRGGGGNQPQHF
j_gene: TRBJ1-5
abundance: .
d_gene: .
v_gene: TRBV15